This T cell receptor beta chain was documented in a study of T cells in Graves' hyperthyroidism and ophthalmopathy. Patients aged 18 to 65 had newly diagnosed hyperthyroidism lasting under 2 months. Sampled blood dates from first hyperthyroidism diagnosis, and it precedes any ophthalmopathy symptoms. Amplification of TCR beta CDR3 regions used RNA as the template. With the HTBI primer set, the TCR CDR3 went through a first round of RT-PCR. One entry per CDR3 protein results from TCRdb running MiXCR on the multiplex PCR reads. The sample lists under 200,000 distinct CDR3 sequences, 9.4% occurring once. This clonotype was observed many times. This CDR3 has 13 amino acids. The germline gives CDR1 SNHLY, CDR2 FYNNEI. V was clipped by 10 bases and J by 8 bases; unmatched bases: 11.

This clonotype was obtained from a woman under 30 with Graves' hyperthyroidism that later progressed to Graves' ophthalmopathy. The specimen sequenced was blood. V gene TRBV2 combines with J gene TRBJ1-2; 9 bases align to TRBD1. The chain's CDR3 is CAILLDRGKGYTF. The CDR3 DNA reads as TGTGCCATCCTCCTGGACAGGGGAAAAGGCTACACCTTC.